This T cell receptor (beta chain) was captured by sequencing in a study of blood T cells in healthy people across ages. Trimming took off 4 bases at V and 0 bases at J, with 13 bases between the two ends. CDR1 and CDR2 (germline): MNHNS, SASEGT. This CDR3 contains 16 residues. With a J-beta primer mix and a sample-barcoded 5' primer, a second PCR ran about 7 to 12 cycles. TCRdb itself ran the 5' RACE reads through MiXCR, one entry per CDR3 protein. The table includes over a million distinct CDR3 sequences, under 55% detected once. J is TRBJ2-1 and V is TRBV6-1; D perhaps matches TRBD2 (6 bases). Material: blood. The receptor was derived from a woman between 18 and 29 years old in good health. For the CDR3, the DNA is TGTGCCAGCAGTGGATTACTAGCCCGCTCCTACAATGAGCAGTTCTTC. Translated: CASSGLLARSYNEQFF.